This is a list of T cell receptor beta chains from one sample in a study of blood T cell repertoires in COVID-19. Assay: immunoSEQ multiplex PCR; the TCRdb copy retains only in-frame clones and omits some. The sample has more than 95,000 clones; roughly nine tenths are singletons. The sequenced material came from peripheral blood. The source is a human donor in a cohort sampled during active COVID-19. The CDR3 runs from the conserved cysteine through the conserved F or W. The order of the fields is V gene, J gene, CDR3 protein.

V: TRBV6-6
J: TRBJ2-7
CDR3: CASSLTGNYEQYF

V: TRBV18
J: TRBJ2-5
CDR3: CASSPQGVGETQYF

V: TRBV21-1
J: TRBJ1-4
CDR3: CASSTTGSGRNEKLFF

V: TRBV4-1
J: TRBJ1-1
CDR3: CASSTRGPNTEAFF

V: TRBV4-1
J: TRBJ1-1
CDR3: CASSPTGDPNTEAFF

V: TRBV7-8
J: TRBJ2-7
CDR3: CASSLEAQGVYEQYF

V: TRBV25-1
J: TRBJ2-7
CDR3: CASSESGTGHYEQYF

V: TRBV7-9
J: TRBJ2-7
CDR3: CASAGTSGMQYF

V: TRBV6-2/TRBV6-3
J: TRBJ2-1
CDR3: CASSPLNEQFF

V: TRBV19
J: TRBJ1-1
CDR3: CASSFGATEAFF

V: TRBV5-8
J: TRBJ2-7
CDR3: CASSWPQRTGEAYEQYF

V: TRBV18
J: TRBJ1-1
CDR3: CASSPDREAFF

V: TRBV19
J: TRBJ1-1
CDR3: CASSPGTGSEAFF

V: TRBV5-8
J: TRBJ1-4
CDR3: CASSWGLNEKLFF

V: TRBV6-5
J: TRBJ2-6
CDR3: CASSYSTVSGANVLTF

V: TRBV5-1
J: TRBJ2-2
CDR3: CASTLTGIGGELFF

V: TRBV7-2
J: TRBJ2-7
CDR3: CASSPWTSGSYEQYF

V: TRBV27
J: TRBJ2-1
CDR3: CASTKVGGRGNEQFF

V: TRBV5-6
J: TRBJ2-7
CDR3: CASSLQASYEQYF

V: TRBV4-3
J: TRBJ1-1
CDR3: CASSQGESAEAFF